The T cell receptor beta chain described here comes from a study of identifying expanded T cells in peripheral blood. Study outcomes and limitations: Clone count variance between approximately two-week samples rose with total template count. About 1.2 clones differed between technical replicates, versus about 16 and 19 over time.

Here immunoSEQ multiplex PCR was the method, and the copy in TCRdb shows in-frame clones only, minus some. Among 65,000 to 95,000 clones listed, about 87% were seen once. The CDR3 totals 12 residues. The V gene lost 6 bases and the J gene lost 8 bases, with 11 bases spanning the gap. CDR1 and CDR2 from the germline V gene are SGHTA and FQGTGA. About this clone: The antigen is unknown.

Sequencing used blood. The chain uses TRBV7-3 and TRBJ2-1; D unclear. The clonotype originates from a person aged 18 to 69 in good health. Here the CDR3 DNA reads TGTGCCAGCAGTCGTGGTGATCATGAGCAGTTCTTC. Its protein product is CASSRGDHEQFF.